The 25 T cell receptor beta chains below were found in one sample sequenced in a study of Graves' ophthalmopathy and Graves' hyperthyroidism. From RNA, the CDR3 regions of TCR beta chains were amplified and sequenced. The first-round RT-PCR employed HTBI primers together with the Qiagen OneStep RT-PCR kit. A multiplex PCR was then performed as the second round. MiXCR, run by TCRdb on the multiplex PCR reads, gives a single entry per CDR3 protein. Of 300,000 to 500,000 distinct CDR3 sequences in the sample, less than 20% were seen once. The sequenced material came from peripheral blood. These receptors originate from a young woman with stable Graves' hyperthyroidism.

CDR3 sequence reads: CASAGLNTGELFF. The CDR3 DNA reads TGTGCCTCCGCCGGCTTAAACACCGGGGAGCTGTTTTTT. The chain recombines TRBV2 with TRBJ2-2; D call uncertain. Germline V gene sequence: CDR1 SNHLY, CDR2 FYNNEI. The CDR3 is made up of 13 amino acids. V was trimmed by 11 bases and J by 2 bases, leaving 12 bases between them.

V and J are TRBV27 and TRBJ1-2; D possibly corresponds to TRBD1 (5 bases). V was pared by 3 bases and J by 2 bases, with 10 bases between. The CDR3 length is 14 residues. In germline, CDR1 is MNHEY, CDR2 SMNVEV (reference sequence). DNA of the CDR3: TGTGCCAGCAGTTTTAGGGGAATAAACTATGGCTACACCTTC. Protein: CASSFRGINYGYTF.

This clonotype came up a few times. At one end, the junction sequence differs from germline, possibly due to a read error. The J gene is TRBJ1-1, the V gene TRBV28, with D maybe TRBD1 (5 bases). Looked up from germline, CDR1 is MDHEN and CDR2 is SYDVKM. This CDR3 comprises 12 residues. This CDR3 reads CASSLQGTEACF. The CDR3 DNA sequence: TGTGCCAGCAGTTTACAGGGAACTGAAGCTTGCTTT.

In this sample, this clonotype turned up a few times. The chain couples TRBV5-1 to TRBJ2-7, with unresolved D. Germline V gene data show CDR1 as SGHRS and CDR2 as YFSETQ. The CDR3 runs to 15 residues. Trimming left V 4 bases short and J 0 bases short, with 14 bases between. This CDR3 reads CASSPVGPTSYEQYF. The CDR3 coding sequence is TGCGCCAGCAGCCCGGTTGGTCCTACCTCCTACGAGCAGTACTTC.

This clonotype was observed many times. The chain carries TRBV5-1 and TRBJ2-7, with 13 bases fitting TRBD2. The V gene end was trimmed by 4 bases and the J gene end by 5 bases; junction bases not matched to a gene: 0. The CDR3 spans 13 residues. The germline gives CDR1 SGHRS, CDR2 YFSETQ. The chain's CDR3 is CASSGLAGDEQYF. The CDR3 DNA sequence: TGCGCCAGCAGCGGACTAGCGGGGGACGAGCAGTACTTC.

This clonotype was detected ten times or more. V gene TRBV7-9 combines with J gene TRBJ2-7; D may correspond to TRBD1 or TRBD2 (5 bases each). Trimming cost V 5 bases and J 3 bases, with 17 bases left between them. This CDR3 has 15 residues. Germline-derived CDR1 and CDR2 are SEHNR and FQNEAQ (reference sequence). CDR3 loop: CASSPVSRDLYEQYF. CDR3 DNA sequence: TGTGCCAGCAGCCCTGTGAGCAGGGACCTCTACGAGCAGTACTTC. Together with reference TRBV7-9 and TRBJ2-7, the CDR3 gives the full variable domain: DTGVSQNPRHKITKRGQNVTFRCDPISEHNRLYWYRQTLGQGPEFLTYFQNEAQLEKSRLLSDRFSAERPKGSFSTLEIQRTEQGDSAMYLCASSPVSRDLYEQYFGPGTRLTVT.

This clonotype was counted at least ten times. The chain uses TRBV6-1 and TRBJ2-7; 8 bases match TRBD2. The junction had 7 bases not matched to a gene; V was cut back by 5 bases and J by 4 bases. The CDR3 has 14 amino acids. Germline V gene sequence: CDR1 MNHNS, CDR2 SASEGT. The CDR3 spells CASSPAPGGYEQYF. Written as DNA, the CDR3 is TGTGCCAGCAGTCCGGCCCCGGGGGGGTACGAGCAGTACTTC.

In the case of this clonotype: One base away lies a much larger clone, so this may be a sequencing read error. The chain has TRBV6-1 and TRBJ2-7, with 9 bases fitting TRBD1. The V gene's germline CDR1 is MNHNS and CDR2 SASEGT. The CDR3 consists of 15 residues. The chain's CDR3 is CASSKLTGGSYEQCF. The CDR3 region has the DNA TGTGCCAGCAGTAAACTGACAGGGGGTTCCTACGAGCAGTGCTTC.

This clonotype showed up many times. The CDR3 sequence is CASSTGTGGGGYTF. The CDR3 DNA follows: TGTGCCAGCAGTACCGGGACAGGGGGAGGCGGCTACACCTTC. The chain employs TRBV28 and TRBJ1-2; TRBD1 matches 11 bases. Germline V gene sequence: CDR1 MDHEN, CDR2 SYDVKM. This CDR3 spans 14 amino acids. V lost 5 bases and J lost 8; bases outside the gene matches: 7.

The sample holds many counts of this clonotype. The gene calls are TRBV28 and TRBJ1-5; no clear D gene. Trimming took 3 bases from V and 10 from J, leaving 7 bases between them. Per the germline V gene, CDR1 is MDHEN and CDR2 is SYDVKM. The CDR3 runs 11 residues. The chain's CDR3 is CASSLGGPQHF. CDR3 nucleotides: TGTGCCAGCAGTTTGGGAGGCCCCCAGCATTTT.

The chain uses TRBV24-1 and TRBJ1-5; tentatively, D is TRBD1 (6 bases). CDR3 length: 16 residues. Per germline, CDR1 KGHDR and CDR2 SFDVKD. V was cut by 3 bases and J by 3 bases, with 14 bases left in between. Here the CDR3 reads CATSDGGRGTNQPQHF. CDR3 DNA sequence: TGTGCCACCAGTGATGGGGGAAGGGGGACCAATCAGCCCCAGCATTTT.

This clonotype was seen ten or more times. V usage is TRBV4-2 and J usage is TRBJ1-2; 8 bases are a match to TRBD1. CDR1 is LGHNA, CDR2 YNFKEQ, per germline. V dropped 2 bases and J dropped 6; count of bases not matched to a gene: 8. The CDR3 is made up of 15 amino acids. CDR3 amino acids: CASSQPGQAFNGYTF. CDR3 DNA sequence: TGTGCCAGCAGCCAACCGGGACAGGCCTTCAATGGCTACACCTTC.

The table lists this clonotype with many counts. The chain is built from TRBV6-2 or TRBV6-3 and TRBJ2-7; D remains ambiguous. The germline V gene encodes CDR1 MNHEY and CDR2 SVGEGT. Trimming removed 2 bases at V and 6 bases at J, with 11 bases between. The CDR3 consists of 13 residues. This CDR3 reads CASSYNGVGEQYF. DNA for the CDR3: TGTGCCAGCAGTTACAATGGGGTTGGCGAGCAGTACTTC.

The sample holds many counts of this clonotype. Here the CDR3 reads CASSSPGAYEQYF. The CDR3 coding sequence is TGTGCCAGCAGCTCTCCAGGGGCCTACGAGCAGTACTTC. This chain joins TRBV7-2 and TRBJ2-7; weak D call: TRBD1 (6 bases). There are 13 residues in the CDR3. The V end was cut by 4 bases, the J end by 2 bases, with 9 bases between. Per the germline V gene, CDR1 is SGHTA and CDR2 is FQGNSA.

The CDR3 nucleotides are TGTGCCAGCAGTGGGACAGGGGGGGTCAATCAGCCCCAGCATTTT. Protein: CASSGTGGVNQPQHF. The V call is TRBV6-1, the J call TRBJ1-5; 10 bases fit TRBD1. Germline lookup yields CDR1 MNHNS and CDR2 SASEGT. The CDR3 has 15 amino acids. The J segment lost 3 bases and the V segment lost 4 bases, leaving 3 bases of the junction unmatched.

This clonotype was observed many times. The chain uses TRBV19 and TRBJ1-1; 12 bases match TRBD1. This CDR3 is 15 amino acids long. J lost 6 bases, V lost 5 bases, and 7 bases had no gene match. Per germline, CDR1 LNHDA and CDR2 SQIVND (reference sequence). CDR3 nucleotide sequence: TGTGCCAGTAGTGGGACAGGGGGCGAGGGTTCTGAAGCTTTCTTT. It translates to CASSGTGGEGSEAFF.

The chain uses TRBV29-1 and TRBJ1-2, with TRBD1 identical over 9 bases. Germline V CDR1 and CDR2: SQVTM, ANQGSEA. J lost 8 bases, V lost 6 bases, and 19 bases had no gene match. The CDR3 has 16 amino acids. The CDR3 DNA reads TGCAGCGTAATAGCGAGCCAGCCTTGGGACAGGGCAGGCTACACCTTC. The encoded protein is CSVIASQPWDRAGYTF.

This clonotype was picked up many times. The J gene is TRBJ1-1, the V gene TRBV20-1, with a weak D call TRBD1 (5 bases). The V gene's germline CDR1 is DFQATT and CDR2 SNEGSKA (reference sequence). This CDR3 has 12 amino acids. Trimming stripped 4 bases from V and 5 bases from J, with 11 bases between. The CDR3 here is CSANRGGTEAFF. CDR3 nucleotides: TGCAGTGCTAATCGGGGGGGAACTGAAGCTTTCTTT.

This clonotype was seen many times. This chain joins TRBV27 and TRBJ1-5; D unresolved. Deletions cut 2 bases from V and 3 bases from J, with 8 bases between. The CDR3 is made up of 14 amino acids. Germline V lookup: CDR1 MNHEY, CDR2 SMNVEV (reference sequence). This CDR3 is CASSLMGINQPQHF. CDR3 bases: TGTGCCAGCAGTTTAATGGGGATCAATCAGCCCCAGCATTTT.

This clonotype appeared many times. The J gene is TRBJ1-3, the V gene TRBV11-3; 7 bases map to TRBD1. The CDR3 sequence is 16 residues long. Germline assignment: CDR1 SGHNT and CDR2 YENEEA. The ends lost 1 base at V and 2 bases at J; junction bases unmatched: 5. The CDR3 coding sequence is TGTGCCAGCAGCTTAGTCGAGGGGGCGACTGGAAACACCATATATTTT. It yields the protein CASSLVEGATGNTIYF. Looking up the rest from reference TRBV11-3 and TRBJ1-3 gives the full variable domain: EAGVVQSPRYKIIEKKQPVAFWCNPISGHNTLYWYLQNLGQGPELLIRYENEEAVDDSQLPKDRFSAERLKGVDSTLKIQPAELGDSAVYLCASSLVEGATGNTIYFGEGSWLTVV.

In this sample, this clonotype turned up many times. Since a much larger clone is just one base distant, this may be a read error. This likely comes from a read error, as the CDR3 has no conserved phenylalanine or tryptophan at its end. The V gene is TRBV12-3 or TRBV12-4, the J gene TRBJ2-5; D uncertain. There are 13 residues in the CDR3. The V end was cut by 5 bases, the J end by 5 bases, with 12 bases between. CDR3 in amino acids: CASSLSGVETQYL. CDR3 in DNA: TGTGCCAGCAGTCTGTCGGGTGTGGAGACCCAGTACCTC.

This clonotype was detected ten times or more. The V and J genes are TRBV5-6 and TRBJ1-5, with TRBD1 as a possible D gene (5 bases). CDR1 is SGHDT and CDR2 is YYEEEE in the germline V gene. Trimming pared 2 bases from V and 0 bases from J, leaving 12 bases between. This CDR3 is built from 16 residues. The CDR3 region has the DNA TGTGCCAGCAGCTTACGTAGACAGTATAGCAATCAGCCCCAGCATTTT. Its translation: CASSLRRQYSNQPQHF.

This clonotype was counted ten times or more. This chain links TRBV20-1 with TRBJ2-5; D uncertain. Germline-derived CDR1 and CDR2 are DFQATT and SNEGSKA (reference sequence). This CDR3 has 12 residues. Trimming removed 7 bases from V and 2 bases from J, with 11 bases in between. The CDR3 DNA follows: TGCAGTGTGCCGACATATCAAGAGACCCAGTACTTC. It translates to CSVPTYQETQYF.

This clonotype was seen ten or more times. The CDR3 region is CASRGRSGQPQHF. CDR3 nucleotide sequence: TGTGCCAGCAGGGGGCGGTCTGGTCAGCCCCAGCATTTT. This chain links TRBV6-1 with TRBJ1-5, with a tentative D call TRBD1 (5 bases). The CDR3 length is 13 residues. CDR1 is MNHNS and CDR2 is SASEGT in the germline V gene. The V gene lost 6 bases and the J gene lost 6 bases, with 12 bases spanning the gap.

This clonotype has ten or more counts. The gene calls are TRBV29-1 and TRBJ1-2, with D uncertain. The CDR3 sequence is 11 residues long. V lost 3 bases, J lost 2 bases, and 4 bases lay in between. Germline values: CDR1 SQVTM, CDR2 ANQGSEA. The CDR3 DNA sequence: TGCAGCGTTGATGGGAACTATGGCTACACCTTC. Its protein is CSVDGNYGYTF.